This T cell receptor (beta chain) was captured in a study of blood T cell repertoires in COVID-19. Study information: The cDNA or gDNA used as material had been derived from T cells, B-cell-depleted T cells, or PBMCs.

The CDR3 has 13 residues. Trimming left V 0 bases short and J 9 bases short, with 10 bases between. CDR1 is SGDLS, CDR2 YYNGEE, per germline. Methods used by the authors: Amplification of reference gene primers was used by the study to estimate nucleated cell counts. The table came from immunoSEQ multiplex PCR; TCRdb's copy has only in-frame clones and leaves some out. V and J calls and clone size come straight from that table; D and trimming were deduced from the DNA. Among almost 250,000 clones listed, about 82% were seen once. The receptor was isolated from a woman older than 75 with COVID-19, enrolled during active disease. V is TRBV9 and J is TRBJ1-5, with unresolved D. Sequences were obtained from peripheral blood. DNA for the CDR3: TGTGCCAGCAGCGTAGGGGTCGGCGGGCCCCAGCATTTT. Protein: CASSVGVGGPQHF.